A selection of T cell receptor beta chains follows, all from one sample in a study of blood T cells in healthy people across ages. Each CDR3 protein is one row after TCRdb ran MiXCR on the 5' RACE reads. In the table there are about 930,000 distinct CDR3 sequences, just under 30% of which are singletons. The sample was also reused in another study, on T cells of mothers and their children.

The sequenced sample was blood. The receptors come from a woman between 35 and 50 years old in good health. CDR3s include the opening cysteine and the closing phenylalanine or tryptophan.

J gene | V gene | CDR3 protein
TRBJ1-2 | TRBV7-2 | CASSPWTGRNGYTF
TRBJ2-2 | TRBV6-4 | CASSQRGTNTGELFF
TRBJ1-2 | TRBV7-9 | CASSTRENYGYTF
TRBJ2-3 | TRBV28 | CASSLGHRADTQYF
TRBJ2-6 | TRBV20-1 | CSARAGNSGANVLTF
TRBJ2-3 | TRBV6-6 | CASRRWITDTQYF
TRBJ2-5 | TRBV2 | CARSDRAGETQYF
TRBJ1-4 | TRBV12-3/TRBV12-4 | CASSLFRGATNEKLFF
TRBJ2-7 | TRBV18 | CASSPREGQLTYEQYF
TRBJ1-5 | TRBV7-2 | CAGSQRTGSNQPQHF
TRBJ2-3 | TRBV4-1 | CASSQEQEGPQSTQYF
TRBJ2-7 | TRBV29-1 | CSVVGATSYEQYF
TRBJ1-1 | TRBV4-1 | CASSQGHGYAFF
TRBJ1-1 | TRBV10-3 | CAISEKGMNTEAFF
TRBJ2-1 | TRBV7-2 | CASSRAGGPFNEQFF
TRBJ1-5 | TRBV12-3/TRBV12-4 | CASTKLGELNQPQHF
TRBJ2-4 | TRBV18 | CASSPRGGPYVQYF
TRBJ2-7 | TRBV27 | CTSSLSIRGTYEQYF
TRBJ2-3 | TRBV7-9 | CASSPASDRVVRIVADTQYF
TRBJ2-5 | TRBV4-1 | CASSPRDGFQETQYF
TRBJ2-1 | TRBV27 | CASSFRELTYNEQFF
TRBJ2-1 | TRBV5-4 | CASSLVVTGGDEQFF
TRBJ2-1 | TRBV20-1 | CSARGATGAGSEQFF
TRBJ1-2 | TRBV29-1 | CSVRDRVGGYTF
TRBJ1-5 | TRBV7-2 | CASRNGLGQPQHF
TRBJ2-1 | TRBV20-1 | CSARWRLDSYNEQFF
TRBJ2-7 | TRBV2 | CASNRGSDEQYF
TRBJ2-5 | TRBV12-3/TRBV12-4 | CASRPVPDQETQYF
TRBJ2-2 | TRBV6-5 | CASTAGRFTGELFF